The T cell receptor (beta chain) described here comes from a study of blood T cell repertoires in COVID-19. Study-wide context: Acute and convalescent COVID-19 specimens originated in the United States, Italy and Spain. From T cells, B-cell-depleted T cells, or PBMCs came the material, which was cDNA or gDNA.

This CDR3 comprises 16 residues. With V trimmed by 4 bases and J by 1 base, 8 bases remained unmatched. Germline CDR1 and CDR2: ENHRY and SYGVKD. Generated by immunoSEQ multiplex PCR, the TCRdb table keeps only in-frame clones and is missing some. The profile shows 200,000 to 300,000 clones, approximately 86% of them singletons. This clonotype was sampled from a woman aged 70-85 years with active or convalescent COVID-19. Sequenced material: peripheral blood. This chain links TRBV10-3 with TRBJ1-1; 8 bases match TRBD1. The CDR3 here is CAISGGTGRANTEAFF. In nucleotides, the CDR3 is TGTGCCATCAGTGGGGGGACAGGCCGTGCGAACACTGAAGCTTTCTTT.